Listed here are 17 T cell receptor beta chains from one sample, sequenced in a study of identical twins. TCRdb reprocessed the 5' RACE reads via MiXCR and lists one record per CDR3 protein. There are over 500,000 distinct CDR3 sequences in the sample; 22% occur only once, and around 0.9% lies in the top ten. The same sample was also used in a study of T cells expressing NK-cell markers.

The sequenced sample consisted of CD4+ T cells sorted from blood. The receptors originated from a woman between 18 and 29 years old in good health.

The V and J genes are TRBV14 and TRBJ2-3; D remains ambiguous. This CDR3 has 14 residues. Trimming left V 1 base short and J 9 bases short, with 14 bases between. Germline-derived CDR1 and CDR2 are SGHDN and FVKESK. DNA of the CDR3: TGTGCCAGCAGCCAAGGGGCTCTCGGGTACACGCAGTATTTT. Its translation: CASSQGALGYTQYF.

The CDR3 loop is CASSLGDSQETQYF. CDR3 DNA: TGCGCCAGCAGCTTGGGGGACTCACAAGAGACCCAGTACTTC. The V gene is TRBV5-1, the J gene TRBJ2-5; TRBD2 might be the D (6 bases). This CDR3 is built from 14 residues. Germline V lookup: CDR1 SGHRS, CDR2 YFSETQ. Trimming took off 0 bases at V and 2 bases at J, with 8 bases between the two ends.

In this sample, this clonotype turned up a few times. The genes are TRBV15 and TRBJ2-1; D not resolved. Trimming took off 0 bases at V and 6 bases at J, with 9 bases between the two ends. Per germline, CDR1 LNHNV and CDR2 YYDKDF (reference sequence). The CDR3 length is 14 residues. The CDR3 sequence is CATSRDRPINEQFF. CDR3 coding DNA: TGTGCCACCAGCAGAGACAGACCGATCAATGAGCAGTTCTTC.

This chain links TRBV6-4 with TRBJ2-1; 9 positions agree with TRBD2. This CDR3 comprises 15 residues. Trimming removed 2 bases from V and 7 bases from J; junction bases left unmatched: 6. CDR1 is MRHNA, CDR2 SNTAGT, per germline. The chain's CDR3 is CASSDEAGGLNEQFF. CDR3 DNA: TGTGCCAGCAGTGACGAGGCGGGAGGGCTAAATGAGCAGTTCTTC.

This chain joins TRBV9 and TRBJ2-1; the match to TRBD2 covers 10 bases. V trimming: 2 bases; J trimming: 8 bases; junction bases outside the gene matches: 10. CDR3 length: 16 amino acids. Germline CDR1 SGDLS, CDR2 YYNGEE. The CDR3 region is CASSVILLAGEDEQFF. CDR3 sequence (DNA): TGTGCCAGCAGCGTCATTCTCCTAGCGGGAGAGGATGAGCAGTTCTTC.

This clonotype was recorded a few times. CDR3 region: CASSLEPKNTEAFF. The CDR3 coding sequence is TGCGCCAGCAGCTTGGAGCCAAAGAACACTGAAGCTTTCTTT. This rearrangement joins TRBV5-1 to TRBJ1-1, with no clear D. This CDR3 is 14 amino acids long. V lost 0 bases, J lost 1 base, and 7 bases lay in between. Per the germline V gene, CDR1 is SGHRS and CDR2 is YFSETQ.

The chain recombines TRBV6-1 with TRBJ2-1; no definite D call. This CDR3 is built from 15 residues. V was pared by 8 bases and J by 0 bases, with 14 bases between. CDR1 and CDR2 from the germline V gene are MNHNS and SASEGT. This chain's CDR3 is CASFERTGSYNEQFF. The CDR3 DNA reads TGTGCCAGCTTTGAACGGACCGGCTCCTACAATGAGCAGTTCTTC.

This clonotype has a single count. The chain has TRBV19 and TRBJ2-1, with D possibly being TRBD1 or TRBD2 (6 bases each). V shed 7 bases and J shed 4 bases, with 14 bases lying between them. Germline V gene sequence: CDR1 LNHDA, CDR2 SQIVND (reference sequence). The CDR3 consists of 14 residues. The chain's CDR3 is CASMRGDQYNEQFF. The CDR3 DNA reads as TGTGCCAGTATGAGGGGGGACCAGTACAATGAGCAGTTCTTC.

The chain links TRBV5-1 to TRBJ2-3; 7 nucleotides agree with TRBD1. The V gene end was trimmed by 7 bases and the J gene end by 2 bases; junction bases not matched to a gene: 7. The CDR3 totals 14 residues. From germline, CDR1 is SGHRS and CDR2 YFSETQ. Here the CDR3 reads CASLRDSNTDTQYF. The CDR3 nucleotides read TGCGCCAGCCTCCGGGACAGTAACACAGATACGCAGTATTTT.

In this sample, this clonotype turned up many times. V usage is TRBV25-1 and J usage is TRBJ1-6; possible D gene TRBD1, 5 bases. V gave up 7 bases and J gave up 10 bases, with 14 bases separating them. Germline lookup yields CDR1 MGHDK and CDR2 SYGVNS. The CDR3 runs 13 residues. The CDR3 region is CASTGQGYSPLHF. The CDR3 DNA sequence: TGTGCCAGCACAGGGCAGGGTTACTCACCCCTCCACTTT.

This clonotype was seen at least ten times. The chain carries TRBV12-3 or TRBV12-4 and TRBJ2-1; D is unclear. The CDR3 length is 15 residues. V dropped 0 bases and J dropped 4 bases, with 10 bases sitting between them. CDR3: CASSLALLVYNEQFF. The CDR3 DNA reads TGTGCCAGCAGTTTAGCGCTCCTGGTGTACAATGAGCAGTTCTTC.

This rearrangement joins TRBV20-1 to TRBJ2-6, with a possible D match to TRBD1 (5 bases). CDR3 length: 15 amino acids. V lost 5 bases and J 1 base, leaving 12 bases between the germline ends. Per the germline V gene, CDR1 is DFQATT and CDR2 is SNEGSKA (reference sequence). The CDR3, as DNA: TGCAGTGCTTTCCCTGGGGCATCTGGGGCCAACGTCCTGACTTTC. Its translation is CSAFPGASGANVLTF.

V and J are TRBV27 and TRBJ1-4, with 7 bases identical to TRBD1. Per germline, CDR1 MNHEY and CDR2 SMNVEV (reference sequence). The CDR3 extends over 15 amino acids. The ends lost 5 bases at V and 3 bases at J; junction bases unmatched: 6. CDR3 loop: CASSHPGQPNEKLFF. CDR3 nucleotides: TGTGCCAGCAGTCACCCGGGACAGCCTAATGAAAAACTGTTTTTT.

The rearrangement uses TRBV5-1 and TRBJ2-2; tentatively, D is TRBD1 (6 bases). Germline loops: CDR1 SGHRS, CDR2 YFSETQ. The CDR3 contains 16 residues. V was trimmed by 4 bases and J by 5 bases, leaving 18 bases between them. CDR3 sequence reads: CASSQTTGPGTGELFF. CDR3 sequence (DNA): TGCGCCAGCAGCCAAACGACAGGCCCAGGGACCGGGGAGCTGTTTTTT.

The chain joins TRBV24-1 to TRBJ2-5, with 9 bases identical to TRBD1. V dropped 3 bases and J dropped 5; count of bases not matched to a gene: 3. Germline V lookup: CDR1 KGHDR, CDR2 SFDVKD. CDR3 length: 14 residues. The CDR3 is CATSDGTGRETQYF. For the CDR3, the DNA is TGTGCCACCAGTGATGGGACAGGGCGGGAGACCCAGTACTTC.

In its sample, this clonotype was seen many times. This rearrangement joins TRBV7-2 to TRBJ2-5; D may correspond to TRBD1 or TRBD2 (5 bases each). Germline V gene lookup returns CDR1 SGHTA and CDR2 FQGNSA. The length of the CDR3 is 14 residues. Trimming took off 2 bases at V and 2 bases at J, with 9 bases between the two ends. As DNA, the CDR3 is TGTGCCAGCAGCTTAACCTGGGGGCAAGAGACCCAGTACTTC. The encoded protein is CASSLTWGQETQYF.

The table lists this clonotype with a few counts. The chain uses TRBV12-3 or TRBV12-4 and TRBJ1-2; D possibly corresponds to TRBD1 (6 bases). The CDR3 covers 15 residues. V gave up 5 bases and J gave up 4 bases, with 17 bases separating them. The CDR3 coding sequence is TGTGCCAGCAGTGAGGTGACAGGCTCCCGCTATGGCTACACCTTC. Amino acid sequence: CASSEVTGSRYGYTF.